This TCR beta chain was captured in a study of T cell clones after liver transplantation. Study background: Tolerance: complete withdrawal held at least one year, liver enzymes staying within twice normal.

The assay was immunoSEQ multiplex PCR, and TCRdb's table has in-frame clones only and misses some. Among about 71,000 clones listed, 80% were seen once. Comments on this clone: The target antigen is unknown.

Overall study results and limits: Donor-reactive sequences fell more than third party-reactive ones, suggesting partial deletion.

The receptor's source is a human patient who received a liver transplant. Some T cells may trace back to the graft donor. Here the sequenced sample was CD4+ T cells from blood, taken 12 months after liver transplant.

This CDR3 is CASSLGTGGLEQYF. The CDR3 DNA follows: TGTGCCAGCAGTTTGGGGACAGGGGGACTCGAGCAGTACTTC. V gene TRBV6-5 combines with J gene TRBJ2-7, with 11 bases that match TRBD1. The CDR3 covers 14 residues. With 4 bases clipped from V and 6 bases from J, the junction kept 5 bases outside the gene matches. Germline CDR1 MNHEY, CDR2 SVGAGI.